This T cell receptor (beta chain) was sequenced for a study of T cells after yellow fever vaccination. Study-wide points: Some clonotypes, a small share, were shared between CD4 and CD8 compartments. A large majority of primary-vaccination clones showed up again after the booster (under 98% CD4, around 90% CD8).

The trim removed 3 bases at V and 6 bases at J, leaving 15 bases unmatched. The CDR3 is 17 residues long. Germline assignment: CDR1 SGHDN and CDR2 FVKESK. With respect to this clonotype: Its target is unknown.

Each CDR3 protein gets one entry after TCRdb re-called the 5' RACE reads with MiXCR. The data contain hundreds of thousands of distinct CDR3 sequences, approximately 21% of them singletons. V usage is TRBV14 and J usage is TRBJ1-1, with 8 bases matching TRBD1. Sample: PBMCs, taken 15 days after the yellow fever booster vaccination. This clonotype originated in a young man who received the YFV17D yellow fever vaccine. CDR3 nucleotide sequence: TGTGCCAGCAGCCATCTCAACCCGGACAGGGAATACCCTGAAGCTTTCTTT. Amino acids: CASSHLNPDREYPEAFF.